This TCR beta chain was captured in a study of blood T cells in healthy people across ages. For this clonotype: The antigen is undetermined.

Donors were healthy Caucasian individuals from Russia aged roughly 6 to 95. Broader study findings: There was a strong correlation between TCR beta diversity and naive T cell percentage. There were more naive CD4+ cells and higher diversity in long-lived donors than in aged donors.

Through a sample-barcoded 5' primer and a J-beta primer mix, a second PCR was run for roughly 7 to 11 cycles. TCRdb recomputed calls from the 5' RACE reads with MiXCR, one row per CDR3 protein. The sample carries 800,000 or so distinct CDR3 sequences, about 46% recorded once. This CDR3 is 17 amino acids long. V was shortened by 6 bases and J by 3 bases, with 23 bases between the two germline ends. The germline V gene encodes CDR1 DFQATT and CDR2 SNEGSKA (reference sequence). This TCR was recovered from a man older than 75 in good health. The chain carries TRBV20-1 and TRBJ2-2; possibly TRBD2 for D (6 bases). Sequencing was performed on blood. The CDR3 sequence: CSARKVGTPLHTGELFF. The CDR3 bases are TGCAGTGCAAGGAAGGTTGGGACTCCACTTCACACCGGGGAGCTGTTTTTT.